The clone carrying this T cell receptor (beta chain) was observed many times. Its antigen is still unknown. These data belong to a study of early T cells in non-severe SARS-CoV-2 infection. Study information: The input, bulk RNA from unsorted whole blood, was sequenced, and chains were unpaired. Regarding the study as a whole: A preference for anti-spike CD8 responses marked VDJdb matching, which missed private and CD4 specificities.

The library protocol tagged individual cDNA molecules with unique molecular identifiers. Each CDR3 protein is one row after TCRdb ran MiXCR on the 5' RACE reads. The sample shows under 25,000 distinct CDR3 sequences, about 5% of them seen only once. Germline V gives CDR1 SGHTA, CDR2 FQGNSA. The CDR3 loop spans 13 amino acids. Trimming removed 2 bases from V and 3 bases from J, with 6 bases in between. The TCR originated in an adult who was a healthcare worker with PCR-confirmed SARS-CoV-2 infection or an uninfected control (not recorded which). The chain is built from TRBV7-2 and TRBJ2-3; D is uncertain. The sequencing sample was made of whole blood. CDR3 sequence reads: CASSLSRTDTQYF. The DNA for the CDR3 is TGTGCCAGCAGCTTAAGCAGGACAGATACGCAGTATTTT.